These 10 T cell receptor beta chains were sequenced from one sample in a study of CD8+ T cells in alopecia areata. The sequencing template was cDNA reverse transcribed from extracted RNA. TCRdb's copy holds only in-frame clones and misses some; the assay was immunoSEQ multiplex PCR. This table has 190,000 or so clones, roughly 61% appearing once. Treatment specified: oral pan-JAK inhibitor, 5-10 mg twice daily. Sequencing was performed on CD8+ T cells sorted from blood, taken at week 24, from a patient treated with tofacitinib. The receptor source for this set is a human donor with alopecia areata.

J is TRBJ2-7 and V is TRBV6-6, with TRBD1 matching over 9 bases. Germline V gene lookup returns CDR1 MNHNY and CDR2 SVGAGI (reference sequence). V shed 6 bases and J 4 bases; nucleotides not matched to a gene: 7. The CDR3 sequence is 14 residues long. CDR3 nucleotide sequence: TGTGCCAGCAGCCGGGACAGGGTGGGATACGAGCAGTACTTC. Translation: CASSRDRVGYEQYF.

The chain couples TRBV2 to TRBJ1-2; TRBD1 matches at 7 bases. V shed 6 bases and J 3 bases; nucleotides not matched to a gene: 19. The CDR3 contains 18 residues. Germline-derived CDR1 and CDR2 are SNHLY and FYNNEI. The CDR3 loop reads CASRRDSTVHRRDYGYTF. Written as DNA, the CDR3 is TGTGCCAGCAGACGGGACAGCACCGTCCATAGACGAGACTATGGCTACACCTTC.

This clone was seen only a few times. The identical CDR3 is also encoded by other nucleotide sequences in the sample. The rearrangement links TRBV29-1 to TRBJ2-2; D unresolved. This CDR3 has 12 residues. Germline assignment: CDR1 SQVTM and CDR2 ANQGSEA. The V gene lost 4 bases and the J gene lost 3 bases, with 6 bases spanning the gap. The CDR3 DNA sequence: TGCAGCGTTGCAGAATACACCGGGGAGCTGTTTTTT. Protein: CSVAEYTGELFF.

The chain joins TRBV27 to TRBJ2-5; TRBD2 agrees at 8 bases. Germline CDR1 MNHEY, CDR2 SMNVEV (reference sequence). The V and J ends lost 5 bases and 0 bases, in that order; junction bases with no gene match: 14. This CDR3 contains 18 residues. The CDR3 loop reads CASSGTGLADSYQETQYF. CDR3 nucleotides: TGTGCCAGCAGTGGAACCGGACTAGCAGACTCCTACCAAGAGACCCAGTACTTC.

This clone turned up a few times. This rearrangement joins TRBV5-1 to TRBJ1-2; 7 bases match TRBD1. The CDR3 totals 11 residues. From germline, CDR1 is SGHRS and CDR2 YFSETQ. The V gene end was trimmed by 4 bases and the J gene end by 14 bases; junction bases not matched to a gene: 8. The CDR3 loop reads CASSLGTARTF. The CDR3 bases are TGCGCCAGCAGCCTGGGGACAGCGCGGACCTTC. The complete variable domain, with remaining parts taken from reference TRBV5-1 and TRBJ1-2, reads KAGVTQTPRYLIKTRGQQVTLSCSPISGHRSVSWYQQTPGQGLQFLFEYFSETQRNKGNFPGRFSGRQFSNSRSEMNVSTLELGDSALYLCASSLGTARTFGSGTRLTVV.

The chain carries TRBV30 and TRBJ2-3; D gene unclear. The CDR3 has 12 residues. Germline V gene sequence: CDR1 GTSNPN, CDR2 SVGIG (reference sequence). Trimming removed 2 bases at V and 6 bases at J, with 9 bases between. The CDR3 here is CAWSHVYDTQYF. The CDR3 region has the DNA TGTGCCTGGAGTCATGTCTACGATACGCAGTATTTT.

This clone was seen a few times. The chain is built from TRBV25-1 and TRBJ1-2; D unclear. The ends were cut back, 5 bases at V and 7 bases at J, with 17 bases in the middle. The germline V gene encodes CDR1 MGHDK and CDR2 SYGVNS. The CDR3 is made up of 14 amino acids. The CDR3 DNA sequence: TGTGCCAGCAGTCGGAACAAACCGGCCTCTGGCTACACCTTC. This codes for CASSRNKPASGYTF.

CDR3: CASSPAREQETQYF. The CDR3 nucleotides are TGTGCCAGCTCACCAGCCAGGGAACAAGAGACCCAGTACTTC. This rearrangement joins TRBV18 to TRBJ2-5, with D possibly being TRBD1 (5 bases). The CDR3 loop spans 14 amino acids. In germline, CDR1 is KGHSH, CDR2 LQKENI. Trimming left V 2 bases short and J 2 bases short, with 9 bases between. Drawing the rest from reference TRBV18 and TRBJ2-5, the complete variable domain is NAGVMQNPRHLVRRRGQEARLRCSPMKGHSHVYWYRQLPEEGLKFMVYLQKENIIDESGMPKERFSAEFPKEGPSILRIQQVVRGDSAAYFCASSPAREQETQYFGPGTRLLVL.

This clone was observed a few times. This sequence joins TRBV2 and TRBJ1-2; D is unclear. This CDR3 has 13 residues. The ends were cut back, 4 bases at V and 7 bases at J, with 13 bases in the middle. Germline V gene sequence: CDR1 SNHLY, CDR2 FYNNEI. CDR3 protein: CASSGRYTGGYTF. Here the CDR3 DNA reads TGTGCCAGCAGTGGCCGATATACTGGTGGCTACACCTTC. Looking up the rest from reference TRBV2 and TRBJ1-2 gives the full variable domain: EPEVTQTPSHQVTQMGQEVILRCVPISNHLYFYWYRQILGQKVEFLVSFYNNEISEKSEIFDDQFSVERPDGSNFTLKIRSTKLEDSAMYFCASSGRYTGGYTFGSGTRLTVV.

This chain connects TRBV6-5 to TRBJ2-5; TRBD2 might be the D (5 bases). CDR3 length: 15 residues. Germline assignment: CDR1 MNHEY and CDR2 SVGAGI. The V gene lost 4 bases and the J gene lost 5 bases, with 17 bases spanning the gap. The CDR3 here is CASSLSDGSGETQYF. DNA for the CDR3: TGTGCCAGCAGTTTATCGGATGGATCGGGGGAGACCCAGTACTTC.